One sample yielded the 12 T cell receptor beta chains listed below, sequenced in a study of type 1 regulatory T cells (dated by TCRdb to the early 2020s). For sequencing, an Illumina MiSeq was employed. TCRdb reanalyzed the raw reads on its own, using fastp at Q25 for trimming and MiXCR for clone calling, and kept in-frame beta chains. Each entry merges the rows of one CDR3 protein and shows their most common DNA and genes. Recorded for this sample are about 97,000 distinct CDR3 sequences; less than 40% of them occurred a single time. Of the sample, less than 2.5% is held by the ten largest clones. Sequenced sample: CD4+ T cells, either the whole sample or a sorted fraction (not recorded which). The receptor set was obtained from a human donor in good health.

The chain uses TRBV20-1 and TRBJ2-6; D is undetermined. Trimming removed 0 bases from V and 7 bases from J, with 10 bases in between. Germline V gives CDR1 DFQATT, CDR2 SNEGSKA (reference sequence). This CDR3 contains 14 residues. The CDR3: CSARDPRVANVLTF. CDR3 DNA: TGCAGTGCTAGAGATCCTCGGGTTGCCAACGTCCTGACTTTC.

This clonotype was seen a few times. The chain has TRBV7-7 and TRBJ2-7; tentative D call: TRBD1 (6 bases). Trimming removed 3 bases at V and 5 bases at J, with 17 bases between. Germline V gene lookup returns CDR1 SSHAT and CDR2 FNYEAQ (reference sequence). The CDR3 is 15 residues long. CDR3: CASSFGPGRGNEQYF. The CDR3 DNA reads TGTGCCAGCAGCTTTGGGCCGGGCAGGGGAAACGAGCAGTACTTC.

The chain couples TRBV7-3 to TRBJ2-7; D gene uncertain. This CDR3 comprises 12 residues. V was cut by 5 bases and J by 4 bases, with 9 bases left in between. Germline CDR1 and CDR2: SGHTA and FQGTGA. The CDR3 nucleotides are TGTGCCAGCAGCCCCCGCGTGTACGAGCAGTACTTC. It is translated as CASSPRVYEQYF. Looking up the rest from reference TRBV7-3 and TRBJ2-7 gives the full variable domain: GAGVSQTPSNKVTEKGKYVELRCDPISGHTALYWYRQSLGQGPEFLIYFQGTGAADDSGLPNDRFFAVRPEGSVSTLKIQRTERGDSAVYLCASSPRVYEQYFGPGTRLTVT.

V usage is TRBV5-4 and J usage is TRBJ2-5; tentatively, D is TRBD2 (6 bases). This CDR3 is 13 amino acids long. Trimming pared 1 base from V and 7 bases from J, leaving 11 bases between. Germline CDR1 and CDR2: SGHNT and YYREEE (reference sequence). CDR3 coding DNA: TGTGCCAGCAGCTTGCGGGGGAGAGTGACCCAGTACTTC. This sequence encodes CASSLRGRVTQYF. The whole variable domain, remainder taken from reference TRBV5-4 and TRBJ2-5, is ETGVTQSPTHLIKTRGQQVTLRCSSQSGHNTVSWYQQALGQGPQFIFQYYREEENGRGNFPPRFSGLQFPNYSSELNVNALELDDSALYLCASSLRGRVTQYFGPGTRLLVL.

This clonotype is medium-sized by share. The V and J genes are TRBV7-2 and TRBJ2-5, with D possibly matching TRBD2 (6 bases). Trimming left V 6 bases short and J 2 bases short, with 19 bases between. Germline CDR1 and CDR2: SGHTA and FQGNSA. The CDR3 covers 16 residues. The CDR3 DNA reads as TGTGCCAGCAGACCCGCGCTTCGGAGGGGTCAAGAGACCCAGTACTTC. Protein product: CASRPALRRGQETQYF.

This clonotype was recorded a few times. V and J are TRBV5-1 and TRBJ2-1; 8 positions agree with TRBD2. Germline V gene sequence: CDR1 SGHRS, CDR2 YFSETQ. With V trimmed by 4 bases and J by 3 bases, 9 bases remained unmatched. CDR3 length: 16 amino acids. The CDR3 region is CASSLAERELYNEQFF. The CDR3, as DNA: TGCGCCAGCAGCCTCGCGGAGCGGGAGCTCTACAATGAGCAGTTCTTC.

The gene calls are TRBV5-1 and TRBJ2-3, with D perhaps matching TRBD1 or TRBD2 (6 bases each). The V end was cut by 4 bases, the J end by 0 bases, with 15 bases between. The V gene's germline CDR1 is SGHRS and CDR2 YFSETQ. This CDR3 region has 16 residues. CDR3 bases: TGCGCCAGCAGCGGGGGGACACTATCCAGCACAGATACGCAGTATTTT. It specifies CASSGGTLSSTDTQYF.

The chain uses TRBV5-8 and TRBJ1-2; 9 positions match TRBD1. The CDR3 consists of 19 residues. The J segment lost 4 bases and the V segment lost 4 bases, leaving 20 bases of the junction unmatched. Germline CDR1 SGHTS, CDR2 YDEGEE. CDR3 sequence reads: CASSPTQGDRARLGYGYTF. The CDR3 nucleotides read TGTGCCAGCAGCCCAACCCAAGGGGACAGGGCCCGCCTAGGCTATGGCTACACCTTC.

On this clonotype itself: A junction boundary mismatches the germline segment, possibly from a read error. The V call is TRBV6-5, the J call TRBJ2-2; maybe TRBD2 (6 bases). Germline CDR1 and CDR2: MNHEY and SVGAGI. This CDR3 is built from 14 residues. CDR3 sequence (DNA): TGTGCCAGCAGACAGACAGTAGATACCGGGGGGCTGTTTTTT. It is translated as CASRQTVDTGGLFF.

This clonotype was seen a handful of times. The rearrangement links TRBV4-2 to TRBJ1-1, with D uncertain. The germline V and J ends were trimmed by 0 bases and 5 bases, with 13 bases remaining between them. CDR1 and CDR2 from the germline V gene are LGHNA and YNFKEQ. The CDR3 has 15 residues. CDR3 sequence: CASSQDIPGGTEAFF. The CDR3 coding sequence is TGTGCCAGCAGCCAAGATATACCGGGCGGGACTGAAGCTTTCTTT.

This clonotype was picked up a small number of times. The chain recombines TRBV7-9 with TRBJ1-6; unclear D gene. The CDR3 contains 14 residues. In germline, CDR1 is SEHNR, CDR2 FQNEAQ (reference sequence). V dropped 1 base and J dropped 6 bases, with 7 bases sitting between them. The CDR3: CASSLEGPNSPLHF. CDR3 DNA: TGTGCCAGCAGCTTAGAGGGTCCTAATTCACCCCTCCACTTT.

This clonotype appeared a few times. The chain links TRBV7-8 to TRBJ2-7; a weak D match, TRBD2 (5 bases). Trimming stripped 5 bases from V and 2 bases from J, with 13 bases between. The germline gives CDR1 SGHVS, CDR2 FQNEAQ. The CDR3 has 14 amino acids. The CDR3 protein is CASSIRRVTYEQYF. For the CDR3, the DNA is TGTGCCAGCAGCATAAGGCGGGTAACCTACGAGCAGTACTTC.